This T cell receptor beta chain is drawn from a study of blood T cell repertoires in COVID-19. Study details: Samples taken during acute and convalescent COVID-19 were collected in the United States, Italy and Spain.

Assay used: immunoSEQ multiplex PCR; TCRdb lists only in-frame clones, some missing. The repertoire holds approximately 110,000 clones, with roughly 69% as singletons. V dropped 0 bases and J dropped 0; count of bases not matched to a gene: 2. CDR1 and CDR2 from the germline V gene are SGDLS and YYNGEE. The CDR3 is 16 amino acids. Sequencing input: peripheral blood. The source is a man at least 80 years old with acute or convalescent COVID-19. The chain employs TRBV9 and TRBJ2-3, with 9 bases aligning to TRBD2. CDR3 in amino acids: CASSVGGRDSTDTQYF. The CDR3 bases are TGTGCCAGCAGCGTAGGCGGGAGGGATAGCACAGATACGCAGTATTTT. Using reference TRBV9 and TRBJ2-3 for the parts outside the CDR3, the full variable domain is DSGVTQTPKHLITATGQRVTLRCSPRSGDLSVYWYQQSLDQGLQFLIQYYNGEERAKGNILERFSAQQFPDLHSELNLSSLELGDSALYFCASSVGGRDSTDTQYFGPGTRLTVL.